This T cell receptor beta chain is from a study of blood T cell repertoires in COVID-19 (dated by TCRdb to 2019 to 2021). About the study as a whole: Samples from collaborators originated in the United States, Italy and Spain and spanned both the acute and convalescent phases of COVID-19. Where available, HLA class I and class II types were obtained from metadata supplied by the sample provider rather than from assay-based typing. The prospective study material was composed of cDNA or gDNA derived from T cells, B-cell-depleted T cells, or PBMCs. Deeply sampled blood TCRbeta repertoires from subjects exposed to, actively infected with, or recovered from COVID-19 were included in the dataset. The samples were drawn from the first 160 participants of the ongoing ImmuneRACE study and from 950 to 1,500 subjects provided by 6 global collaborators. Sample metadata almost always included a de-identified subject ID, COVID-19 status, age in years and sex. A freely available public database, intended as a resource for researchers studying the immune response to SARS-CoV-2, is where the repertoires were released.

Whole blood was collected in K2EDTA tubes by collaborating institutions according to the institutions' own protocols. For TCRbeta analysis, collaborator samples were shipped as frozen whole blood, as isolated PBMCs, or as DNA extracted from either sample type. As for this clone: This receptor's antigen is unknown. No base quality information exists; no much larger clone differs at one position.

The CDR3 spans 16 residues, from the cysteine through the phenylalanine. The entry retains the CDR3 DNA only, 48 bases that are in frame from base 1. CDR1 and CDR2 are read off the germline V gene as SGHRS and YFSETQ. Here V drops 2 bases and J drops 6 bases, and the junction holds 11 bases not matched to any gene. TCRbeta CDR3 regions were amplified from genomic DNA using the immunoSEQ Assay, a bias-controlled multiplex PCR. The paper's data handling went like this. The number of nucleated cells in each sample was estimated from the amplification of reference gene primers within the assay. To quantify the absolute abundance of each unique TCRbeta CDR3 rearrangement, sequence reads were collapsed and filtered. For each sample, productive Simpson clonality was calculated as the square root of Simpson's diversity index across productive rearrangements. TCRdb carries this immuneACCESS record with in-frame sequences only. Its versions omit some clonotypes, under half of them owing to an unresolved V gene in the studies checked, with the rest unexplained. The DNA gave D and trimming, while V, J and clone size come from that table. For this sample the table gives approximately 190,000 clones, of which 80% to 90% were detected only once. The ten largest clones capture approximately 15% of the sample.

Here is what the overall study found, with its caveats: The amount of clinical and demographic metadata varied by source and participant and was provided uncurated.

Sequencing used peripheral blood. The chain links TRBV5-1 with TRBJ2-1, and 7 junction bases match TRBD2. The TCR comes from a man younger than 45 with active or convalescent COVID-19. CDR3 reads: CASSLDGGTYGNEQFF. The nucleotide sequence is TGCGCCAGCAGCTTAGACGGGGGGACGTACGGCAATGAGCAGTTCTTC.